This T cell receptor (beta chain) was identified during a study of blood T cell repertoires in COVID-19. Study-level background: Material from acute and convalescent COVID-19 was sourced from the United States, Italy and Spain. Sample material is recorded as cDNA or gDNA derived from T cells, B-cell-depleted T cells, or PBMCs.

This CDR3 contains 13 residues. Trimming shortened V by 2 bases and J by 11 bases, and 15 bases separated the two germline ends. CDR1 SGHTA and CDR2 FQGNSA come from the germline V gene. The repertoire was sequenced with immunoSEQ multiplex PCR; TCRdb's copy has only in-frame clones and lacks some. The top ten hold 2.5% to 3% of the sample, which has 110,000 to 150,000 clones, 85% to 90% seen once. The source of this sequence is a man aged 60 to 69 with active or convalescent COVID-19. This chain uses TRBV7-2 with TRBJ1-1; no clear D. The source material was peripheral blood. CDR3 sequence (DNA): TGTGCCAGCAGCTTATCCGAGGGCGGTAGGGCTTTCTTT. It specifies CASSLSEGGRAFF.